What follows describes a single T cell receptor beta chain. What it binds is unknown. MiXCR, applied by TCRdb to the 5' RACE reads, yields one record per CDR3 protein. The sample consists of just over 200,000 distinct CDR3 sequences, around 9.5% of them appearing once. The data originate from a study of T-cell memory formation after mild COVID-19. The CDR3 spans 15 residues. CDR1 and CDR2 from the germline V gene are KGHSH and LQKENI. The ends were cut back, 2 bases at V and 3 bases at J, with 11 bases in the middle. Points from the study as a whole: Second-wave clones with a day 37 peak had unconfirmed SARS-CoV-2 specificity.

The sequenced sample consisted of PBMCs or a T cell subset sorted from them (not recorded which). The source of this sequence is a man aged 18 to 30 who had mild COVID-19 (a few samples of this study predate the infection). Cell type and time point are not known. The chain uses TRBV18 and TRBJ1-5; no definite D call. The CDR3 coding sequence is TGTGCCAGCTCACCAAGAACGGCAGACAATCAGCCCCAGCATTTT. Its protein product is CASSPRTADNQPQHF. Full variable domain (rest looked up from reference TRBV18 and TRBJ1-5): NAGVMQNPRHLVRRRGQEARLRCSPMKGHSHVYWYRQLPEEGLKFMVYLQKENIIDESGMPKERFSAEFPKEGPSILRIQQVVRGDSAAYFCASSPRTADNQPQHFGDGTRLSIL.